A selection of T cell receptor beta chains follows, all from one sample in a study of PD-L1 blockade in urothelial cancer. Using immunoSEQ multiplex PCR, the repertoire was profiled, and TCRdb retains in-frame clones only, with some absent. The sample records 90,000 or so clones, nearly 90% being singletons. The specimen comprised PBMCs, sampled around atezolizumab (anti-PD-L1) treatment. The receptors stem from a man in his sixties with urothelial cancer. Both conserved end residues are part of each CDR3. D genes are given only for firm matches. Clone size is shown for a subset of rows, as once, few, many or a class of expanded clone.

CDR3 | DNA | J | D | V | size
CASSRSRGSDTQYF | TGTGCCAGCAGCCGATCCCGAGGCTCAGATACGCAGTATTTT | TRBJ2-3 | . | TRBV7-8 | once
CASSALGGRGIQETQYF | TGTGCCAGCAGCGCCCTAGGGGGGAGGGGGATACAAGAGACCCAGTACTTC | TRBJ2-5 | . | TRBV9 | once
CAWRNTQGASYEQYF | TGTGCCTGGAGAAACACACAGGGGGCTAGTTACGAGCAGTACTTC | TRBJ2-7 | TRBD1 | TRBV30 | .
CASSVGDRGRYEQYF | TGTGCCAGCAGCGTAGGGGACAGGGGGCGATACGAGCAGTACTTC | TRBJ2-7 | TRBD1 | TRBV9 | .
CASNRGLAGQETQYF | TGTGCCAGTAATAGGGGACTAGCCGGCCAAGAGACCCAGTACTTC | TRBJ2-5 | TRBD2 | TRBV19 | .
CASRQTDRGHYGYTF | TGTGCCAGCAGACAGACTGACAGGGGGCACTATGGCTACACCTTC | TRBJ1-2 | TRBD1 | TRBV6-6 | .
CASSHSGTGGVDEQFF | TGTGCCAGCAGCCATTCCGGGACAGGGGGCGTAGATGAGCAGTTCTTC | TRBJ2-1 | TRBD1 | TRBV6-6 | .
CASSLGDTHTGELFF | TGTGCCAGCAGCCTGGGGGACACCCACACCGGGGAGCTGTTTTTT | TRBJ2-2 | . | TRBV5-4 | .
CASRSGLGYEQYF | TGTGCCAGCAGGTCCGGTCTAGGATACGAGCAGTACTTC | TRBJ2-7 | . | TRBV27 | .
CASSRDVAGGYEQYF | TGCGCCAGCAGCCGGGATGTGGCGGGTGGCTACGAGCAGTACTTC | TRBJ2-7 | . | TRBV4-3 | once
CASSSTNSGYEQYF | TGTGCCAGCAGCTCAACCAACTCAGGCTACGAGCAGTACTTC | TRBJ2-7 | . | TRBV11-2 | .
CAWSHGRGAGELFF | TGTGCCTGGAGCCACGGGAGAGGGGCCGGGGAGCTGTTTTTT | TRBJ2-2 | . | TRBV30 | .
CASSLGPTGELFF | TGTGCCAGCAGCTTGGGTCCTACCGGGGAGCTGTTTTTT | TRBJ2-2 | . | TRBV5-5 | .
CAIRGDSGNSPLHF | TGTGCCATCAGAGGGGACTCAGGGAATTCACCCCTCCACTTT | TRBJ1-6 | . | TRBV10-3 | .
CASSDGTGEGYTF | TGTGCCAGCAGTGACGGGACAGGGGAGGGCTACACCTTC | TRBJ1-2 | TRBD1 | TRBV6-1 | few
CASSPSRDQNEKLFF | TGTGCCAGCAGCCCCAGCAGGGATCAGAATGAAAAACTGTTTTTT | TRBJ1-4 | . | TRBV7-2 | .
CASSLLAGGNTDTQYF | TGTGCCAGCAGCCTTCTAGCGGGAGGGAACACAGATACGCAGTATTTT | TRBJ2-3 | TRBD2 | TRBV7-2 | .
CASSPGQGERGQYF | TGCGCCAGCAGCCCGGGACAGGGGGAGAGAGGGCAGTATTTT | TRBJ2-3 | TRBD1 | TRBV5-1 | .
CASSGTGESRVNTEAFF | TGTGCCAGCAGCGGAACAGGGGAAAGCAGGGTGAACACTGAAGCTTTCTTT | TRBJ1-1 | TRBD1 | TRBV9 | .
CASSFRVGADEQFF | TGTGCCAGCAGCTTCCGTGTGGGAGCGGATGAGCAGTTCTTC | TRBJ2-1 | . | TRBV11-2 | .
CASSQNPSGSYNEQFF | TGCGCCAGCAGCCAAAACCCTAGCGGGAGCTACAATGAGCAGTTCTTC | TRBJ2-1 | TRBD2 | TRBV4-1 | .
CSARATEAFF | TGCAGTGCTAGAGCAACTGAAGCTTTCTTT | TRBJ1-1 | . | TRBV20-1 | few
CASSSPVGEQFF | TGTGCCAGCAGCTCCCCGGTGGGCGAGCAGTTCTTC | TRBJ2-1 | . | TRBV5-6 | .
CASSSTRDRGLVRFF | TGTGCCAGCAGCTCGACCCGGGACAGGGGGCTAGTACGGTTCTTC | TRBJ2-1 | TRBD1 | TRBV11-2 | few
CASSATSASSYNEQFF | TGTGCCAGCAGTGCCACTAGCGCGAGCTCCTACAATGAGCAGTTCTTC | TRBJ2-1 | TRBD2 | TRBV28 | .
CASSASGTRDEKLFF | TGTGCCAGCAGCGCCTCCGGGACTAGGGATGAAAAACTGTTTTTT | TRBJ1-4 | . | TRBV7-2 | .
CASSLVAGGGGGRYEQYF | TGTGCCAGCAGCTTAGTAGCGGGAGGGGGAGGCGGACGCTACGAGCAGTACTTC | TRBJ2-7 | TRBD2 | TRBV7-2 | once
CASSQEGGRGSAETQYF | TGCGCCAGCAGCCAAGAGGGGGGTCGTGGGTCCGCAGAGACCCAGTACTTC | TRBJ2-5 | . | TRBV4-1 | .
CASSPRTSGGASQYF | TGTGCCAGCAGCCCCCGGACTAGCGGGGGGGCATCGCAGTATTTT | TRBJ2-3 | TRBD2 | TRBV9 | .
CASSLVAMNFEAFF | TGTGCCAGCAGCTTGGTTGCTATGAATTTTGAAGCTTTCTTT | TRBJ1-1 | . | TRBV5-5 | .
CASSDLRRYEQYF | TGTGCCAGCAGTGATTTGCGTCGTTACGAGCAGTACTTC | TRBJ2-7 | . | TRBV2 | .
CASSPLGTSGYEQYF | TGCGCCAGCAGCCCGCTAGGGACTAGCGGCTACGAGCAGTACTTC | TRBJ2-7 | TRBD2 | TRBV5-1 | .
CASSLTLGTGNEQFF | TGTGCCAGCAGTTTAACTCTAGGCACGGGCAATGAGCAGTTCTTC | TRBJ2-1 | . | TRBV27 | .
CASRGGGGNEQFF | TGTGCCAGCAGGGGCGGGGGCGGTAATGAGCAGTTCTTC | TRBJ2-1 | . | TRBV6-1 | .
CASSQDRLELSYEQYF | TGTGCCAGCAGCCAAGACCGACTAGAGTTATCCTACGAGCAGTACTTC | TRBJ2-7 | . | TRBV4-2 | once
CASSQTSTTGELFF | TGTGCCAGCAGTCAGACTAGCACCACCGGGGAGCTGTTTTTT | TRBJ2-2 | TRBD2 | TRBV2 | .
CAISATSGTDTQYF | TGTGCCATCAGCGCGACTAGCGGCACAGATACGCAGTATTTT | TRBJ2-3 | TRBD2 | TRBV10-3 | .
CASSLLGAVRKETQYF | TGTGCCAGCAGCTTACTGGGGGCAGTAAGAAAAGAGACCCAGTACTTC | TRBJ2-5 | . | TRBV11-2 | .
CASTRQGSNTEAFF | TGTGCCAGCACCCGACAGGGTTCGAACACTGAAGCTTTCTTT | TRBJ1-1 | TRBD1 | TRBV6-5 | .
CASSRETGQRGEKLFF | TGTGCCAGCAGCCGTGAGACAGGGCAGAGGGGTGAAAAACTGTTTTTT | TRBJ1-4 | TRBD1 | TRBV5-4 | .
CASSLVQGSSGANVLTF | TGTGCCAGCAGCTTGGTGCAGGGCTCTTCTGGGGCCAACGTCCTGACTTTC | TRBJ2-6 | . | TRBV5-4 | .
CASRITRGADTQYF | TGTGCCAGCCGTATTACCAGGGGGGCAGATACGCAGTATTTT | TRBJ2-3 | . | TRBV6-1 | .
CASSTSGRDQETQYF | TGTGCCAGCAGCACTAGCGGGAGGGACCAAGAGACCCAGTACTTC | TRBJ2-5 | TRBD2 | TRBV9 | once
CAWSSQNRAGQPQHF | TGTGCCTGGAGTTCCCAAAACAGGGCGGGTCAGCCCCAGCATTTT | TRBJ1-5 | . | TRBV30 | .
CASSPGQPGNTEAFF | TGTGCCAGCTCACCGGGACAGCCTGGGAACACTGAAGCTTTCTTT | TRBJ1-1 | TRBD1 | TRBV18 | .
CAWMTGAGTDTQYF | TGTGCCTGGATGACAGGGGCAGGCACAGATACGCAGTATTTT | TRBJ2-3 | TRBD1 | TRBV30 | .
CASRPGTGYEQYF | TGTGCCTCACGTCCCGGGACAGGGTACGAGCAGTACTTC | TRBJ2-7 | TRBD1 | TRBV19 | .
CASSTTSGSVSGELFF | TGTGCCAGCAGCACGACTAGCGGGAGTGTTTCCGGGGAGCTGTTTTTT | TRBJ2-2 | TRBD2 | TRBV9 | .
CASSLAPGQGTYEQYF | TGTGCCAGCAGCTTAGCCCCGGGACAGGGGACCTACGAGCAGTACTTC | TRBJ2-7 | TRBD1 | TRBV7-2 | .
CASSSSGGSDEQYF | TGTGCCAGTAGTTCTAGCGGGGGATCCGACGAGCAGTACTTC | TRBJ2-7 | TRBD2 | TRBV19 | .
CASSPQGAPDTEAFF | TGTGCCAGCAGCCCTCAGGGGGCCCCGGACACTGAAGCTTTCTTT | TRBJ1-1 | TRBD1 | TRBV5-5 | once
CASSFVLAGELYEQYF | TGTGCCAGCAGTTTTGTATTAGCGGGAGAGTTGTACGAGCAGTACTTC | TRBJ2-7 | TRBD2 | TRBV28 | once
CASSLGRTGQPQHF | TGTGCCAGCAGCTTAGGTCGGACAGGCCAGCCCCAGCATTTT | TRBJ1-5 | TRBD1 | TRBV7-2 | .
CASSQAGGTYEQYF | TGTGCCAGCAGCCAGGCGGGGGGGACCTACGAGCAGTACTTC | TRBJ2-7 | TRBD2 | TRBV14 | once
CASSLGRGVIQETQYF | TGCGCCAGCAGCTTAGGGCGGGGGGTAATCCAAGAGACCCAGTACTTC | TRBJ2-5 | TRBD2 | TRBV5-1 | .
CASSQVGRGGHHEQFF | TGCGCCAGCAGCCAAGTAGGCCGGGGGGGCCACCATGAGCAGTTCTTC | TRBJ2-1 | TRBD2 | TRBV4-3 | .
CASSLAGLLTAYNEQFF | TGTGCCAGCAGCTTAGCGGGACTTCTGACCGCCTACAATGAGCAGTTCTTC | TRBJ2-1 | . | TRBV7-6 | few